The 8 T cell receptor beta chains reported below all come from one sample, sequenced in a study of T-cell memory formation after mild COVID-19. A single record per CDR3 protein comes from TCRdb applying MiXCR to the 5' RACE reads. The sample lists approximately 110,000 distinct CDR3 sequences, around a fifth occurring once. The source material was PBMCs or a T cell subset sorted from them (not recorded which). Source of these receptors: a man aged 18 to 29 who had mild COVID-19 (a few samples of this study predate the infection). Cell type and time point are not known.

This clonotype was observed many times. The chain combines TRBV4-3 with TRBJ2-7, with D perhaps being TRBD1 or TRBD2 (7 bases each). Trimming stripped 3 bases from V and 4 bases from J, with 19 bases between. Germline CDR1 is LGHNA and CDR2 is YSLEER. This CDR3 comprises 16 residues. Here the CDR3 DNA reads TGCGCCAGCAGCCAGACAGACAGGGAGGGATTTTACGAGCAGTACTTC. Its translation is CASSQTDREGFYEQYF.

The chain links TRBV4-3 to TRBJ1-1, with 9 bases identical to TRBD1. Germline CDR1 reads LGHNA; CDR2 reads YSLEER. V gave up 4 bases and J gave up 0 bases; unmatched junction bases: 18. The CDR3 contains 20 residues. DNA of the CDR3: TGCGCCAGCAGCCCACATGGGGTACAGGGGGCCCGAGGCGTGAACACTGAAGCTTTCTTT. This sequence encodes CASSPHGVQGARGVNTEAFF.

The chain employs TRBV20-1 and TRBJ1-3, with D unresolved. Germline V gene lookup returns CDR1 DFQATT and CDR2 SNEGSKA (reference sequence). V was trimmed by 0 bases and J by 2 bases, leaving 11 bases between them. The CDR3 contains 15 residues. Here the CDR3 DNA reads TGCAGTGCTAGAGATCTGGCTGGACCTGGAAACACCATATATTTT. Its translation is CSARDLAGPGNTIYF.

The chain links TRBV4-1 to TRBJ1-2, with D possibly matching TRBD1 (5 bases). CDR3 length: 13 residues. Looked up from germline, CDR1 is MGHRA and CDR2 is YSYEKL. Trimming removed 3 bases from V and 4 bases from J, with 9 bases in between. DNA for the CDR3: TGCGCCAGCAGCCAGGGACCGACCTATGGCTACACCTTC. This encodes CASSQGPTYGYTF.

The chain recombines TRBV6-5 with TRBJ1-2; D is unclear. The CDR3 runs 13 residues. V lost 2 bases, J lost 2 bases, and 6 bases lay in between. Germline loops: CDR1 MNHEY, CDR2 SVGAGI. Here the CDR3 reads CASSYGINYGYTF. The CDR3 DNA sequence: TGTGCCAGCAGTTACGGGATCAACTATGGCTACACCTTC.

This clonotype was detected a few times. The rearrangement uses TRBV10-3 and TRBJ2-3, with 10 bases lining up with TRBD2. The junction had 11 bases not matched to a gene; V was cut back by 10 bases and J by 4 bases. The CDR3 consists of 15 residues. CDR1 and CDR2 (germline): ENHRY, SYGVKD. For the CDR3, the DNA is TGTGCCACCCTCGAAAGCGGGGGGGCGGCAGATACGCAGTATTTT. Translation gives CATLESGGAADTQYF.

This chain connects TRBV20-1 to TRBJ2-2, with TRBD2 identical over 10 bases. Germline V gene lookup returns CDR1 DFQATT and CDR2 SNEGSKA (reference sequence). Unmatched junction bases numbered 8, after V lost 5 bases and J lost 5 bases. The CDR3 contains 15 residues. The CDR3 sequence: CSAGHPGLATGELFF. The CDR3 DNA reads as TGCAGTGCTGGACACCCGGGACTAGCGACCGGGGAGCTGTTTTTT.

This sequence joins TRBV28 and TRBJ2-1; no firm D call. The CDR3 runs to 13 residues. The V gene lost 2 bases and the J gene lost 7 bases, with 9 bases spanning the gap. CDR1 and CDR2 from the germline V gene are MDHEN and SYDVKM. CDR3 in DNA: TGTGCCAGCAGTTTAGGGGAAGCGAATGAGCAGTTCTTC. This sequence encodes CASSLGEANEQFF.